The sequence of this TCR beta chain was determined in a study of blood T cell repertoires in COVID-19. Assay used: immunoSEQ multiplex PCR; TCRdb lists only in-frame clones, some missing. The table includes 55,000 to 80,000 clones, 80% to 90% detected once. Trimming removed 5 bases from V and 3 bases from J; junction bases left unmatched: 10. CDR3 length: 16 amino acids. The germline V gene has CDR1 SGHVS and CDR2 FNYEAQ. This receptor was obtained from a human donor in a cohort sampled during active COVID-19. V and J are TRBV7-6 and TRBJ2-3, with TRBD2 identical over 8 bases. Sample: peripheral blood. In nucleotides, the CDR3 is TGTGCCAGCAGCAACCGCCGGGGGGGGCAGACAGATACGCAGTATTTT. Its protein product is CASSNRRGGQTDTQYF.